This note documents a single T cell receptor (beta chain) sequence. Its antigen is undetermined. Isolation of CD4+ naive, central memory, regulatory and stem cell-like memory cells was achieved by sorting via CD45RO/CCR7/CD25/CD127/CD95/CD27. The study reverse transcribed the entire isolated RNA, so it sequenced expressed TCRB transcripts. Sequenced by immunoSEQ multiplex PCR; TCRdb stores in-frame clones only, minus some. The sample contains about 130,000 clones, approximately 9.2% of which appear only once. The data were obtained in a study of beta chain features in type 1 diabetes. Study-wide findings and caveats: For Type 1 diabetes patients, all four CD4+ subsets carried TCRB CDR3s that were moderately but significantly shorter. Whether HLA type affects TCRB rearrangement stayed undetermined in the present work.

Specimen: central memory CD4+ T cells from blood. This TCR derives from a man younger than 35 in good health.

The CDR3 loop is CAWEGQGNTGELFF. The CDR3 bases are TGTGCCTGGGAGGGACAGGGAAATACCGGGGAGCTGTTTTTT. The rearrangement joins TRBV30 to TRBJ2-2, with 9 bases matching TRBD1. The germline V gene has CDR1 GTSNPN and CDR2 SVGIG (reference sequence). CDR3 length equals 14 residues. J gave up 5 bases and V 5 bases, and 6 bases lay outside the gene matches. Based on the CDR3 plus reference TRBV30 and TRBJ2-2, the full variable domain is SQTIHQWPATLVQPVGSPLSLECTVEGTSNPNLYWYRQAAGRGLQLLFYSVGIGQISSEVPQNLSASRPQDRQFILSSKKLLLSDSGFYLCAWEGQGNTGELFFGEGSRLTVL.